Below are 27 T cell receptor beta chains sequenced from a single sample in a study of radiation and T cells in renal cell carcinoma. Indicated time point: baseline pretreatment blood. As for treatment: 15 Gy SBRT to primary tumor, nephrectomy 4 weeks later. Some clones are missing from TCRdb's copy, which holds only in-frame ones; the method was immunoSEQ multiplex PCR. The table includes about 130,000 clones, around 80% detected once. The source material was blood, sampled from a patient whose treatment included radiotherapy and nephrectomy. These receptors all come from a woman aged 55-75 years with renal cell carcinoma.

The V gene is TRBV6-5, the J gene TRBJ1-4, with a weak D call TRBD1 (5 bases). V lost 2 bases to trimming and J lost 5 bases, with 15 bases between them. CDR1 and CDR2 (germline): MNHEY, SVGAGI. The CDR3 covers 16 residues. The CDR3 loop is CASSYGRDRVNEKLFF. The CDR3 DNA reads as TGTGCCAGCAGTTACGGACGAGACAGAGTCAATGAAAAACTGTTTTTT.

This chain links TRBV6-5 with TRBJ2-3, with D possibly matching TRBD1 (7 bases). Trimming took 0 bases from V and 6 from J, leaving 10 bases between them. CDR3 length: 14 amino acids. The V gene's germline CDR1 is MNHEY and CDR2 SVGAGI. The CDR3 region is CASSYSTGRDTQYF. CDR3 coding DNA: TGTGCCAGCAGTTACTCGACAGGGAGGGATACGCAGTATTTT.

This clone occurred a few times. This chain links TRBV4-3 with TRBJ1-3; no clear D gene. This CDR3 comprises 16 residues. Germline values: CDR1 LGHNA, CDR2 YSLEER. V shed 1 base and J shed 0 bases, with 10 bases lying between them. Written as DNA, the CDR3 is TGCGCCAGCAGCCAAGTCCACGGATACTCTGGAAACACCATATATTTT. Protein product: CASSQVHGYSGNTIYF.

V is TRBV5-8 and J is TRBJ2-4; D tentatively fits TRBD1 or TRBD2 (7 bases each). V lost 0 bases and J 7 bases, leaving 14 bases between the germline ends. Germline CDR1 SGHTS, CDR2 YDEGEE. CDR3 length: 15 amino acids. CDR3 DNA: TGTGCCAGCAGCTTGGCGGGCAGGGGGGGGAACATTCAGTACTTC. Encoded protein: CASSLAGRGGNIQYF.

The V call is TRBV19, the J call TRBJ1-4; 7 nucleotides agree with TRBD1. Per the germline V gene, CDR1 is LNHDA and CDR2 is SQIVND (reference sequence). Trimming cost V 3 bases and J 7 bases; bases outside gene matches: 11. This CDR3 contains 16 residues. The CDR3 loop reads CASSMQGGLGGEKLFF. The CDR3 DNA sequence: TGTGCCAGTAGTATGCAGGGGGGGCTCGGCGGTGAAAAACTGTTTTTT.

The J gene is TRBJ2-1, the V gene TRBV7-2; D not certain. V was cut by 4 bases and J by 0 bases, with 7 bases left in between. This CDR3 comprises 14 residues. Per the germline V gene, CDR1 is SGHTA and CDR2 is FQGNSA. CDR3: CASSSASSYNEQFF. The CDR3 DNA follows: TGTGCCAGCAGCTCAGCGAGCTCCTACAATGAGCAGTTCTTC.

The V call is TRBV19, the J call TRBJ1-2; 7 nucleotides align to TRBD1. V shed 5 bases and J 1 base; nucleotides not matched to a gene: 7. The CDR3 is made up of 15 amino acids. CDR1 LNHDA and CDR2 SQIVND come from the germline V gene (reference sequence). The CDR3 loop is CASSSQGDGNYGYTF. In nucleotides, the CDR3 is TGTGCCAGTAGTTCCCAGGGGGACGGTAACTATGGCTACACCTTC.

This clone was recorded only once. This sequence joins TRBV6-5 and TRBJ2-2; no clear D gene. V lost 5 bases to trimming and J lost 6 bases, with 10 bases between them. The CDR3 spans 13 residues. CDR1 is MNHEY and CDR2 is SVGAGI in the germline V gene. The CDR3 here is CASSLSRPGELFF. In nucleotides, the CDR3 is TGTGCCAGCAGTCTCAGCAGACCCGGGGAGCTGTTTTTT.

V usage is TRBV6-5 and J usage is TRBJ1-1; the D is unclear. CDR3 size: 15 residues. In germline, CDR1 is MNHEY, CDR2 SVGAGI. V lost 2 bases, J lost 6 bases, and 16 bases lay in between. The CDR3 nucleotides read TGTGCCAGCAGTTACGGGTCGAACGGGAGGGCTGAAGCTTTCTTT. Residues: CASSYGSNGRAEAFF.

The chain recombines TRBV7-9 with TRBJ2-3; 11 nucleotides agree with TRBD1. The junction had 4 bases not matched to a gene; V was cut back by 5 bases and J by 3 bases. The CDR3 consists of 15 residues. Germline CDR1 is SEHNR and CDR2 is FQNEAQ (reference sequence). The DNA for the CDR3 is TGTGCCAGCAGCGTGGGACAGGGGGAGACAGATACGCAGTATTTT. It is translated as CASSVGQGETDTQYF.

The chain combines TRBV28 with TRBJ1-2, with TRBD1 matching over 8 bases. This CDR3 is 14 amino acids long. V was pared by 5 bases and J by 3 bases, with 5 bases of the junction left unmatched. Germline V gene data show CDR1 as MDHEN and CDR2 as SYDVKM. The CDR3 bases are TGTGCCAGCAGTCTACAGGGGGGGGACTATGGCTACACCTTC. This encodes CASSLQGGDYGYTF.

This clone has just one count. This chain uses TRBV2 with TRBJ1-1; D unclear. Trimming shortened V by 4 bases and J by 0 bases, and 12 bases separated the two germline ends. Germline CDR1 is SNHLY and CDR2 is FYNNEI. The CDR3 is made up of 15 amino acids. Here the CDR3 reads CASSVSPGVNTEAFF. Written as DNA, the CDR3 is TGTGCCAGCAGTGTAAGTCCAGGCGTGAACACTGAAGCTTTCTTT. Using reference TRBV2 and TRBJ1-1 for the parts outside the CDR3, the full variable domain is EPEVTQTPSHQVTQMGQEVILRCVPISNHLYFYWYRQILGQKVEFLVSFYNNEISEKSEIFDDQFSVERPDGSNFTLKIRSTKLEDSAMYFCASSVSPGVNTEAFFGQGTRLTVV.

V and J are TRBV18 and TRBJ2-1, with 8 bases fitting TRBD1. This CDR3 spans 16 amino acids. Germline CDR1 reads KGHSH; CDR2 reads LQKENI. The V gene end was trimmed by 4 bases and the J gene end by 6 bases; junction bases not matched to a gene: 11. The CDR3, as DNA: TGTGCCAGCTCACGGACAGGGCAGGCTATGGGCAATGAGCAGTTCTTC. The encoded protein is CASSRTGQAMGNEQFF. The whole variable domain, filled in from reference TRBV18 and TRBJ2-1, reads NAGVMQNPRHLVRRRGQEARLRCSPMKGHSHVYWYRQLPEEGLKFMVYLQKENIIDESGMPKERFSAEFPKEGPSILRIQQVVRGDSAAYFCASSRTGQAMGNEQFFGPGTRLTVL.

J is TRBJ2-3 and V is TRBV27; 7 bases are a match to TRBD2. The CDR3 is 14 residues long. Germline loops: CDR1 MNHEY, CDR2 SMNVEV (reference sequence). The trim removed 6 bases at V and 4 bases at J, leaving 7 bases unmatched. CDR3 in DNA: TGTGCCAGCAGCGGGAGGACTAGTGCAGATACGCAGTATTTT. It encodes CASSGRTSADTQYF.

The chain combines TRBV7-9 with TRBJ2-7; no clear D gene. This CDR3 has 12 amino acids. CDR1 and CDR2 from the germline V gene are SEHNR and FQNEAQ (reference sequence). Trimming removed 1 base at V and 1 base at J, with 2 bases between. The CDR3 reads CASSLESYEQYF. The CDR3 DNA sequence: TGTGCCAGCAGCTTAGAGTCCTACGAGCAGTACTTC.

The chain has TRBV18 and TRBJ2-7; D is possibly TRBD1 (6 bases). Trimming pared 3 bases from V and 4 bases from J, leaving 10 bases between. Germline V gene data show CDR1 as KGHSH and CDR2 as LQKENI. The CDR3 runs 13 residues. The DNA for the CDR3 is TGTGCCAGCTCACCCTCTCAGGGGTACGAGCAGTACTTC. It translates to CASSPSQGYEQYF.

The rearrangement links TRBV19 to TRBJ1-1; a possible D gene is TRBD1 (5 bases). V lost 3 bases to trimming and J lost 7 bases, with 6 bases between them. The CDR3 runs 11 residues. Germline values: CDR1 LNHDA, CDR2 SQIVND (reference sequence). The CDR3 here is CASSIDSEAFF. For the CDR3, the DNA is TGTGCCAGTAGTATCGACAGTGAAGCTTTCTTT.

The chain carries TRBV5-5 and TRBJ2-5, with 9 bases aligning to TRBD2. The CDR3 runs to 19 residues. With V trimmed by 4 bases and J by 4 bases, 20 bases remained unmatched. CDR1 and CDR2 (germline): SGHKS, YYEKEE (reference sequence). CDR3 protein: CASSPAGTAGGRGGETQYF. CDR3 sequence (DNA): TGTGCCAGCAGCCCAGCAGGGACAGCTGGCGGGAGGGGGGGAGAGACCCAGTACTTC. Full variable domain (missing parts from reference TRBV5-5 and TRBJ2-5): DAGVTQSPTHLIKTRGQQVTLRCSPISGHKSVSWYQQVLGQGPQFIFQYYEKEERGRGNFPDRFSARQFPNYSSELNVNALLLGDSALYLCASSPAGTAGGRGGETQYFGPGTRLLVL.

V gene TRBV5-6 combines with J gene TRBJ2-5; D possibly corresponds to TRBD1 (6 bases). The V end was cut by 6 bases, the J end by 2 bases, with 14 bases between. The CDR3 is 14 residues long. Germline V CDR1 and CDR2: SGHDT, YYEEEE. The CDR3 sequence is CASTRGPQQETQYF. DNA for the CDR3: TGTGCCAGCACCAGGGGTCCCCAACAAGAGACCCAGTACTTC.

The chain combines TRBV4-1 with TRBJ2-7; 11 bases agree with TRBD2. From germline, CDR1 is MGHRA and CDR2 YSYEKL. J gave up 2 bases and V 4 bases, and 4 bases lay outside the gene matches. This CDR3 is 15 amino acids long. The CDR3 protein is CASSLGLAATYEQYF. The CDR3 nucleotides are TGCGCCAGCAGCCTGGGACTAGCGGCAACCTACGAGCAGTACTTC.

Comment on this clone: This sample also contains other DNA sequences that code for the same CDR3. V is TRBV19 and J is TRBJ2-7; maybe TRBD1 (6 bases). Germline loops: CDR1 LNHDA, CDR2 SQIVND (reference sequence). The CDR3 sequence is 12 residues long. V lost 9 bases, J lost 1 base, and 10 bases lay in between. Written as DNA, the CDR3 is TGTGCCAGCTCTGACAGGTCCTACGAGCAGTACTTC. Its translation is CASSDRSYEQYF.

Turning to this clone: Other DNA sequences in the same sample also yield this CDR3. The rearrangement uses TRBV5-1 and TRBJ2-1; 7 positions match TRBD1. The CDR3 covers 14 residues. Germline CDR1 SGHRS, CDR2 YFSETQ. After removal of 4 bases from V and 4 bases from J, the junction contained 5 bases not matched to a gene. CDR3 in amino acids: CASSLGDSYNEQFF. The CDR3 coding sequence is TGCGCCAGCAGCCTAGGGGACAGTTACAATGAGCAGTTCTTC.

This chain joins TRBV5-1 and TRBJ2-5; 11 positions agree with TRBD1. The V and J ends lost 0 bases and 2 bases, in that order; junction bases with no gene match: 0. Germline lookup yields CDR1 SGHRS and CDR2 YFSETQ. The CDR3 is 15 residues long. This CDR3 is CASSLGDRGQETQYF. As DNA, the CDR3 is TGCGCCAGCAGCTTGGGGGACAGGGGGCAAGAGACCCAGTACTTC.

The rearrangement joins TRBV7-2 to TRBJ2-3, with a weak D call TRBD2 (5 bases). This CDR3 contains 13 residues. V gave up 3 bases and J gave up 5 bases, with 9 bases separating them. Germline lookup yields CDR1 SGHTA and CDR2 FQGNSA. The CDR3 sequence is CASSFLAGDTQYF. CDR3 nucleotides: TGTGCCAGCAGCTTTCTAGCTGGAGATACGCAGTATTTT. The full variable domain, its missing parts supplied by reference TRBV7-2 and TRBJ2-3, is GAGVSQSPSNKVTEKGKDVELRCDPISGHTALYWYRQSLGQGLEFLIYFQGNSAPDKSGLPSDRFSAERTGGSVSTLTIQRTQQEDSAVYLCASSFLAGDTQYFGPGTRLTVL.

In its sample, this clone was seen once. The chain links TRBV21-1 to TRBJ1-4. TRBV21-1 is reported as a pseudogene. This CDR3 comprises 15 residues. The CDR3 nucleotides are TGTGCCAGCAGCATGAGCACGGAACTTAATGAAAAACTGTTTTTT. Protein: CASSMSTELNEKLFF.

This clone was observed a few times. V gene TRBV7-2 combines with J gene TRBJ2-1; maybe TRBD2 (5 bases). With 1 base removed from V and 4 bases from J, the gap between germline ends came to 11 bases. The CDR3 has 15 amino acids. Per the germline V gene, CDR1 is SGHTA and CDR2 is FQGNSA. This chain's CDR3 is CASSLEEVGYNEQFF. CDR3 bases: TGTGCCAGCAGCTTAGAGGAGGTCGGATACAATGAGCAGTTCTTC.

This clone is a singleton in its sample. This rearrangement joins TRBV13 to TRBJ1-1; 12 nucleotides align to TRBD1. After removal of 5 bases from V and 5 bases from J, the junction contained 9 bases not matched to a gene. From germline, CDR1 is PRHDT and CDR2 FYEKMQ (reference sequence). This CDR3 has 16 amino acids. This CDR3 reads CASSQRDRGLGTEAFF. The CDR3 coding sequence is TGTGCCAGCAGCCAGAGGGACAGGGGGCTGGGTACTGAAGCTTTCTTT.